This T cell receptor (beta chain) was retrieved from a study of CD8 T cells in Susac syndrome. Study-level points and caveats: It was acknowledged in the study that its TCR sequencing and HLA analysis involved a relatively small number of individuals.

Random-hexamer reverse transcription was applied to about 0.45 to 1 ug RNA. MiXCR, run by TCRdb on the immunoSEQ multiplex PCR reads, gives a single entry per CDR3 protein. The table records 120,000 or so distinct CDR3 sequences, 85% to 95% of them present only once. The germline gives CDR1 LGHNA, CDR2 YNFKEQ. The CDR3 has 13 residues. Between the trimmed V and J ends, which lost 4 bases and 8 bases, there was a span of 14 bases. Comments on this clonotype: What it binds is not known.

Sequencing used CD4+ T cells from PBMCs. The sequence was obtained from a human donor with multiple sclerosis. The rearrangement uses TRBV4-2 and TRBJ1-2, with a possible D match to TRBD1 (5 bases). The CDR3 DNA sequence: TGTGCCAGCAGCCGAGGGGCCAACGAGGGCTACACCTTC. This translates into CASSRGANEGYTF.